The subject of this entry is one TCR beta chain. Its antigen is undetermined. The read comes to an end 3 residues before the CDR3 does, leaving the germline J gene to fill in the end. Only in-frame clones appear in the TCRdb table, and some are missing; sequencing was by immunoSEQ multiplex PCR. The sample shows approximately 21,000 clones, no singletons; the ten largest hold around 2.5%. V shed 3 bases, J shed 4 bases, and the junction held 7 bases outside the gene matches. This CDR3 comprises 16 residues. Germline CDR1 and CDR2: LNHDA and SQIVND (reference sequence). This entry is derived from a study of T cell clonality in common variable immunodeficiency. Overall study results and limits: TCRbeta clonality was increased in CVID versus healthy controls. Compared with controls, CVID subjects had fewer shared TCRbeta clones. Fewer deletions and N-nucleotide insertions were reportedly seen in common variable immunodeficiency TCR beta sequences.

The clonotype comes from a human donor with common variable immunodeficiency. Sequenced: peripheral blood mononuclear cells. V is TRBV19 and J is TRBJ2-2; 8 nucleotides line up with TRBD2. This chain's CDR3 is CASSIRGGKGTGELFF. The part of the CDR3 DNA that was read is TGTGCCAGTAGTATTCGGGGGGGCAAGGGCACCGGGGAG.